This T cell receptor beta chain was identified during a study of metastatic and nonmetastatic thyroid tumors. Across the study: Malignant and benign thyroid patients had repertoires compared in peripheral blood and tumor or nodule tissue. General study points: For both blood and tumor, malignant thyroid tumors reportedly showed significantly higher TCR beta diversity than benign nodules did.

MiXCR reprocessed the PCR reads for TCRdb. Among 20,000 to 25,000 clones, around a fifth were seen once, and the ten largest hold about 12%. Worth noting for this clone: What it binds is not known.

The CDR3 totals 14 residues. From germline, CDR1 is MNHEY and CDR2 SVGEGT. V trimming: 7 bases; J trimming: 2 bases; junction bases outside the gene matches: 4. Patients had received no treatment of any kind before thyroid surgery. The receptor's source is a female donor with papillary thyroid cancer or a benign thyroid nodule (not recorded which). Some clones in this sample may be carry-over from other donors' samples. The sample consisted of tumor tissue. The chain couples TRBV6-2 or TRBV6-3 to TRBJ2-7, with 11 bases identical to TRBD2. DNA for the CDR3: TGTGCCAGCACCATACTAGCGGGAGCCTACGAGCAGTACTTC. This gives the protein CASTILAGAYEQYF.